This T cell receptor (beta chain) was obtained from a study of T-cell reconstitution after alpha-beta-depleted transplantation in children (dated by TCRdb to the mid-2010s). Notes on the research overall: T-cell immune reconstitution after TCRalphabeta/CD19-depleted allogeneic hematopoietic cell transplantation in children was quantitatively tracked in the study by means of TCR repertoire profiling. Overall study results and their limits: Hyperexpanded clone frequencies declined over subsequent months; after one year, T-cell counts and TCRbeta diversity were mostly attributed to newly produced T cells. Apparently early alphabetaT-cell count recovery about two months after transplant reportedly relied on only several hundred rapidly expanded clones derived from non-depleted graft cells. In some patients, high TCRbeta diversity at day 60 was attributed to recipient T cells and intrathymic progenitors that had survived conditioning.

What this sample's treatment or condition label stands for: allogeneic hematopoietic cell transplantation with graft depleted of TCRalphabeta T cells and CD19 B cells. The children who served as transplant recipients had been given grafts of TCRalphabeta/CD19-depleted allogeneic hematopoietic cells. Libraries came from PCR. The sequencer was an Illumina HiSeq 2500. TCR libraries were prepared with molecular barcoding, using unique molecular identifiers to normalize TCRbeta repertoire quantification. The public reads were reprocessed in TCRdb via fastp at Q25 and MiXCR, keeping in-frame beta chains. Rows are unified per CDR3 protein, each entry keeping the most common DNA and genes. In all, the sample holds 580,000 or so distinct CDR3 sequences, and 23% of those were seen once. Of the sample, roughly an eighth is held by the ten largest clones. This clonotype has only a few counts. The antigen it binds to is not known. Within one base of it there is no much larger clone, and no base qualities were kept.

Sequences were derived from PBMCs, mostly from graft donor cells, sampled 360 days after TCRalphabeta/CD19-depleted stem cell transplant. This TCR derives from a boy younger than two who had a stem cell transplant for acute myeloid leukemia, so the T cells may come from the graft donor.

The CDR3 has the sequence CASSLSGENYEQYF. The DNA sequence follows: TGTGCCAGCAGCTTATCTGGGGAGAACTACGAGCAGTACTTC. The rearranged segments are TRBV7-3 and TRBJ2-7; a weak D assignment points to TRBD2 (5 bases agree). Via the germline V gene, CDR1 is SGHTA and CDR2 FQGTGA. V drops 2 bases and J drops 3 bases, leaving 11 bases in between. The CDR3 goes from the cysteine to the phenylalanine over 14 residues. Left in the record is the CDR3 DNA by itself, 42 bases read in frame from the first base.